These T cell receptor beta chains were read from a single sample in a study of blood T cell repertoires in COVID-19. Data came from immunoSEQ multiplex PCR; TCRdb stores just in-frame clones and leaves some out. The sample holds approximately 74,000 clones, approximately 90% seen once. Sequenced material: peripheral blood. Source of these receptors: a woman aged 55-69 years with active COVID-19. The CDR3 runs from the conserved cysteine through the conserved F or W. Each record gives: D gene, V gene, J gene, clone size, CDR3 DNA, CDR3 protein. A D gene is named only where the DNA matches it firmly. The size entry is marked missing in some rows and otherwise reads once, few, many or a size class.

D: TRBD2
V: TRBV27
J: TRBJ2-7
size: once
DNA: TGTGCCAGCAGTTTATCGGGAGGGTTCTACGAGCAGTACTTC
CDR3: CASSLSGGFYEQYF

D: .
V: TRBV7-2
J: TRBJ2-7
size: .
DNA: TGTGCCAGCAGCTTAGGGGGCTTCCTCTACGAGCAGTACTTC
CDR3: CASSLGGFLYEQYF

D: .
V: TRBV30
J: TRBJ2-4
size: .
DNA: TGTGCCTGGAGTCAACTAGCCCTAGCCAAAAACATTCAGTACTTC
CDR3: CAWSQLALAKNIQYF

D: TRBD1
V: TRBV28
J: TRBJ2-7
size: .
DNA: TGTGCCAGCAGTACTGTAACAGGGGCCATATCCTACGAGCAGTACTTC
CDR3: CASSTVTGAISYEQYF

D: .
V: TRBV3-1/TRBV3-2
J: TRBJ2-7
size: few
DNA: TGTGCCAGCAGCCAAGCTGGGGGCGCGGGTGTCGCCGAGCAGTACTTC
CDR3: CASSQAGGAGVAEQYF

D: .
V: TRBV27
J: TRBJ2-2
size: few
DNA: TGTGCCAGCAGTGGTCCGGTGGCCGGGGAGCTGTTTTTT
CDR3: CASSGPVAGELFF

D: .
V: TRBV5-1
J: TRBJ2-6
size: .
DNA: TGCGCCAGCAGCTTGGTCAGCTCTGGGGCCAACGTCCTGACTTTC
CDR3: CASSLVSSGANVLTF

D: .
V: TRBV25-1
J: TRBJ2-2
size: once
DNA: TGTGCCACAGGGGGGCAGGGGGACACCGGGGAGCTGTTTTTT
CDR3: CATGGQGDTGELFF

D: .
V: TRBV12-2
J: TRBJ2-1
size: .
DNA: TGTGCAAGTCGCTTTCTTTCTACTAGCGGGAGTAGGTTGGGAAATGAGCAGTTCTTC
CDR3: CASRFLSTSGSRLGNEQFF

D: TRBD2
V: TRBV7-2
J: TRBJ2-1
size: .
DNA: TGTGCCAGCAGCAGGGGATGGACTAGCGGGATCAATGAGCAGTTCTTC
CDR3: CASSRGWTSGINEQFF

D: .
V: TRBV15
J: TRBJ2-7
size: .
DNA: TGTGCCACCAGCGGTGGGCGCTCGGCGTTCGAGCAGTACTTC
CDR3: CATSGGRSAFEQYF

D: TRBD2
V: TRBV10-1
J: TRBJ2-3
size: .
DNA: TGCGCCAGCAGCCGGACTAGCGTTGCCTCAGATACGCAGTATTTT
CDR3: CASSRTSVASDTQYF

D: .
V: TRBV5-5
J: TRBJ2-1
size: .
DNA: TGTGCCAGCAGCTTGGTCGACTTCAATGAGCAGTTCTTC
CDR3: CASSLVDFNEQFF

D: TRBD2
V: TRBV18
J: TRBJ2-5
size: .
DNA: TGTGCCAGCTCACCAGGGACTAGGGAACAAGAGACCCAGTACTTC
CDR3: CASSPGTREQETQYF

D: TRBD1
V: TRBV7-2
J: TRBJ1-5
size: .
DNA: TGTGCCAGCAGCTCCAACAGGGGGCAGCCCCAGCATTTT
CDR3: CASSSNRGQPQHF

D: TRBD2
V: TRBV27
J: TRBJ2-3
size: .
DNA: TGTGCCAGCAGTTTATGGGGACTAGCGGGAGTCCACGCTTCCACAGATACGCAGTATTTT
CDR3: CASSLWGLAGVHASTDTQYF

D: TRBD1
V: TRBV29-1
J: TRBJ1-2
size: .
DNA: TGCAGCGTCCCGGGACAGGCCAATTATGGCTACACCTTC
CDR3: CSVPGQANYGYTF

D: .
V: TRBV2
J: TRBJ1-3
size: .
DNA: TGTGCCAGCAAACGAGCCGGAACGGGATTTGCTGGAAACACCATATATTTT
CDR3: CASKRAGTGFAGNTIYF

D: TRBD2
V: TRBV4-1
J: TRBJ2-5
size: once
DNA: TGCGCCAGCAGCCAGAAACGACTAGCGGGATTAGAGACCCAGTACTTC
CDR3: CASSQKRLAGLETQYF

D: TRBD2
V: TRBV4-1
J: TRBJ2-7
size: .
DNA: TGCGCCAGCAGCCAAGCCGACATAGCGGGAGAAAACTACGAGCAGTACTTC
CDR3: CASSQADIAGENYEQYF

D: TRBD1
V: TRBV18
J: TRBJ1-5
size: .
DNA: TGTGCCAGCTCACCAGGGGACAGGGGGCTTGTAGGCAATCAGCCCCAGCATTTT
CDR3: CASSPGDRGLVGNQPQHF

D: TRBD2
V: TRBV23-1
J: TRBJ2-5
size: once
DNA: TGCGCCAGCAGTCAAGCGGGAGTCCAAGAGACCCAGTACTTC
CDR3: CASSQAGVQETQYF

D: TRBD2
V: TRBV30
J: TRBJ2-7
size: .
DNA: TGTGCCTGGAGTGTACGGCTAGCGGGAGGGAACGAGCAGTACTTC
CDR3: CAWSVRLAGGNEQYF

D: .
V: TRBV6-5
J: TRBJ1-5
size: .
DNA: TGTGCCAGCAGCCCCCGGGGGGCGAGGCAGCCCCAGCATTTT
CDR3: CASSPRGARQPQHF

D: TRBD1
V: TRBV10-1
J: TRBJ2-1
size: .
DNA: TGCGCCAGCAGTTCGGGACAGGGGGCGTCCTACAATGAGCAGTTCTTC
CDR3: CASSSGQGASYNEQFF

D: TRBD2
V: TRBV30
J: TRBJ2-7
size: .
DNA: TGTGCCGGCACCGGGACTAGCTCCTACGAGCAGTACTTC
CDR3: CAGTGTSSYEQYF

D: .
V: TRBV7-9
J: TRBJ1-2
size: .
DNA: TGTGCCAGCAGCTTACGGACAACATATGGCTACACCTTC
CDR3: CASSLRTTYGYTF

D: .
V: TRBV7-2
J: TRBJ1-2
size: .
DNA: TGTGCCAGCAGCTTAGATGGTGGCCAGGCCAATTACACCTTC
CDR3: CASSLDGGQANYTF

D: TRBD2
V: TRBV7-2
J: TRBJ2-5
size: once
DNA: TGTGCCAGCAGCTTGGCGGGAGTGGGAGAGACCCAGTACTTC
CDR3: CASSLAGVGETQYF

D: .
V: TRBV6-1
J: TRBJ2-5
size: .
DNA: TGTGCCAGCAGTGGACCCGTGCTCGGAGGGCCCCCACAAGAGACCCAGTACTTC
CDR3: CASSGPVLGGPPQETQYF

D: .
V: TRBV11-2
J: TRBJ2-1
size: .
DNA: TGTGCCAGCAGCTTAGGCAGCCCGAGGAATGAGCAGTTCTTC
CDR3: CASSLGSPRNEQFF

D: TRBD2
V: TRBV28
J: TRBJ2-7
size: .
DNA: TGTGCCAGCAGTTTCGGCGGGAGCCCCTACGAGCAGTACTTC
CDR3: CASSFGGSPYEQYF

D: TRBD2
V: TRBV28
J: TRBJ2-3
size: .
DNA: TGTGCCAGCAGGGAGGGACTAGCGGGCGCAGATACGCAGTATTTT
CDR3: CASREGLAGADTQYF

D: .
V: TRBV18
J: TRBJ1-1
size: .
DNA: TGTGCCAGCTCACCGTGGGCCTCTTGGAACACTGAAGCTTTCTTT
CDR3: CASSPWASWNTEAFF

D: .
V: TRBV7-8
J: TRBJ1-1
size: .
DNA: TGTGCCAGCAGCTTGGACACCAAAGGGACTGAAGCTTTCTTT
CDR3: CASSLDTKGTEAFF

D: .
V: TRBV20-1
J: TRBJ1-2
size: .
DNA: TGCAGTGCTAGAGTGGAGTATGGCTACACCTTC
CDR3: CSARVEYGYTF

D: .
V: TRBV28
J: TRBJ2-7
size: .
DNA: TGTGCCAGCAGTTCACCCTTAAATGAGGGAAGCTACGAGCAGTACTTC
CDR3: CASSSPLNEGSYEQYF

D: .
V: TRBV12-3/TRBV12-4
J: TRBJ1-2
size: .
DNA: TGTGCCAGCAGTTTTGACCAGGGAGGCTACACCTTC
CDR3: CASSFDQGGYTF

D: TRBD2
V: TRBV28
J: TRBJ2-5
size: few
DNA: TGTGCCAGCACCACTTGGGGGGGGTCGCGGGAGACCCAGTACTTC
CDR3: CASTTWGGSRETQYF

D: .
V: TRBV10-3
J: TRBJ1-4
size: .
DNA: TGTGCCATCAGTGAATCAGGGTTTTCTGAAAAACTGTTTTTT
CDR3: CAISESGFSEKLFF

D: TRBD2
V: TRBV15
J: TRBJ2-7
size: .
DNA: TGTGCCACCAGCAGAGTGACTAGCGGGAGTTGGCCCGACGAGCAGTACTTC
CDR3: CATSRVTSGSWPDEQYF